This T cell receptor (beta chain) was profiled in a study of siplizumab effects on memory and regulatory T cells. Findings and caveats of the study: In controls, 26.9% of mappable alloreactive CD4+ clones were Treg-derived on average, versus around 71% with siplizumab. Significantly reduced by siplizumab was the cumulative frequency of alloreactive sequences, namely those traceable to unstimulated CD4+ memory cells. Naive-or-memory phenotypes were unassignable for roughly 75-97% of proliferating CD4+ or CD8+ clones.

Approximately 10^5 TCR templates underwent assay in every sample. Measured with immunoSEQ multiplex PCR; TCRdb has only the in-frame clones, and not every one. Of 70,000 to 100,000 clones in the sample, about 96% are singletons; the top ten hold roughly 0.031%. Points on this clone: Its specificity is not known.

The ends lost 7 bases at V and 2 bases at J; junction bases unmatched: 1. CDR1 and CDR2 (germline): MNHNY, SVGAGI (reference sequence). CDR3 length: 14 residues. The chain uses TRBV6-6 and TRBJ1-5; 11 bases are shared with TRBD1. What was sequenced was naive CD4+ T cells sorted from blood. The TCR originated in a human donor in good health. CDR3 sequence reads: CASTGQGGNQPQHF. The CDR3 DNA reads as TGTGCCAGCACGGGACAGGGGGGCAATCAGCCCCAGCATTTT.